Listed here are 10 T cell receptor beta chains from one sample, sequenced in a study of identical twins. TCRdb re-called the 5' RACE reads with MiXCR, one entry per CDR3 protein. The top ten clones hold around 1.6% of a sample with about 920,000 distinct CDR3 sequences, 9% to 15% of them seen once. These data are also associated with another study on yellow fever vaccine responses in identical twins.

Specimen: PBMCs. These receptors all come from a woman aged 18-29 years in good health.

This clonotype was observed a few times. The J gene is TRBJ1-4, the V gene TRBV5-1, with a weak D call TRBD1 (5 bases). With 4 bases removed from V and 4 bases from J, the gap between germline ends came to 11 bases. CDR1 is SGHRS and CDR2 is YFSETQ in the germline V gene. CDR3 length equals 14 residues. The CDR3 DNA sequence: TGCGCCAGCAGCACCGGGACGAGTAATGAAAAACTGTTTTTT. As protein: CASSTGTSNEKLFF.

This clonotype has more than one count but fewer than ten. The rearrangement links TRBV12-3 or TRBV12-4 to TRBJ1-1, with a possible D match to TRBD1 (5 bases). The CDR3 runs 13 residues. V was pared by 6 bases and J by 7 bases, with 15 bases between. The DNA for the CDR3 is TGTGCCAGCAGGAAGGAGGGGCAGTTTGAAGCTTTCTTT. It is translated as CASRKEGQFEAFF.

This clonotype is a singleton in its sample. The chain couples TRBV20-1 to TRBJ1-6; D gene uncertain. The CDR3 is made up of 14 amino acids. V was trimmed by 0 bases and J by 1 base, leaving 4 bases between them. The germline gives CDR1 DFQATT, CDR2 SNEGSKA (reference sequence). The CDR3 DNA sequence: TGCAGTGCTAGAGAGGGGTCCTATAATTCACCCCTCCACTTT. Protein product: CSAREGSYNSPLHF.

This clonotype has more than one count but fewer than ten. The rearrangement joins TRBV24-1 to TRBJ2-7; 11 nucleotides align to TRBD1. V shed 4 bases, J shed 0 bases, and the junction held 4 bases outside the gene matches. Germline V gene sequence: CDR1 KGHDR, CDR2 SFDVKD. The CDR3 is 16 amino acids. In DNA, the CDR3 is TGTGCCACCAGTGACAGGACAGGGGGCGGCTCCTACGAGCAGTACTTC. This translates into CATSDRTGGGSYEQYF.

V gene TRBV29-1 combines with J gene TRBJ1-2; the D is unclear. Germline values: CDR1 SQVTM, CDR2 ANQGSEA. V lost 4 bases, J lost 3 bases, and 12 bases lay in between. The CDR3 runs 13 residues. CDR3 coding DNA: TGCAGCGTTGTTTCAGGTGGGGACTATGGCTACACCTTC. It translates to CSVVSGGDYGYTF.

The chain is built from TRBV10-3 and TRBJ2-4, with D maybe TRBD1 (6 bases). Germline values: CDR1 ENHRY, CDR2 SYGVKD. This CDR3 is 19 amino acids long. Trimming cost V 0 bases and J 0 bases, with 18 bases left between them. The CDR3 nucleotides are TGTGCCATCAGTGAGTCGTCTTGGACAGCCACCCTAGCCAAAAACATTCAGTACTTC. This gives the protein CAISESSWTATLAKNIQYF.

This clonotype has at least ten counts. V usage is TRBV2 and J usage is TRBJ1-4; TRBD1 might be the D (6 bases). CDR3 length equals 14 residues. Germline CDR1 reads SNHLY; CDR2 reads FYNNEI. V was shortened by 6 bases and J by 5 bases, with 13 bases between the two germline ends. CDR3 protein: CASRRTGLNEKLFF. The CDR3 DNA reads as TGTGCCAGCAGAAGAACAGGGTTAAATGAAAAACTGTTTTTT.

This clonotype showed up many times. V usage is TRBV14 and J usage is TRBJ1-4; a possible D gene is TRBD1 (5 bases). V was pared by 8 bases and J by 3 bases, with 7 bases between. CDR1 and CDR2 (germline): SGHDN, FVKESK. This CDR3 comprises 12 residues. The CDR3 here is CASGGPNEKLFF. The CDR3 DNA reads TGTGCCAGCGGGGGTCCTAATGAAAAACTGTTTTTT.

This chain links TRBV5-1 with TRBJ2-3; 15 bases line up with TRBD2. Per germline, CDR1 SGHRS and CDR2 YFSETQ. CDR3 length equals 17 residues. V gave up 3 bases and J gave up 6 bases; unmatched junction bases: 8. The CDR3 spells CASSSGTSGRLMDTQYF. The CDR3, as DNA: TGCGCCAGCAGCTCGGGGACTAGCGGGAGGTTGATGGATACGCAGTATTTT.

This clonotype was seen a few times. The chain has TRBV10-3 and TRBJ2-3; D is uncertain. Trimming took off 10 bases at V and 0 bases at J, with 17 bases between the two ends. From germline, CDR1 is ENHRY and CDR2 SYGVKD. CDR3 size: 15 residues. The CDR3 nucleotides are TGTGCCACTCTTAAAGATCCCTCTAGCACAGATACGCAGTATTTT. Its protein product is CATLKDPSSTDTQYF.